The 19 T cell receptor beta chains in this list originate from one sample, sequenced in a study of blood T cell repertoires in COVID-19. The table came from immunoSEQ multiplex PCR; TCRdb's copy has only in-frame clones and leaves some out. The sample contains under 250,000 clones, about nine tenths of which appear only once. The sequencing sample was made of peripheral blood. Source of these receptors: a man aged 60 to 69 who had recovered from COVID-19.

The CDR3 is CASRYREGPDGYTF. In DNA, the CDR3 is TGTGCCAGCAGATACAGGGAAGGACCGGATGGCTACACCTTC. This chain links TRBV2 with TRBJ1-2; the D gene is possibly TRBD1 (6 bases). The CDR3 runs to 14 residues. Between the trimmed V and J ends, which lost 6 bases and 6 bases, there was a span of 17 bases. Germline V gene data show CDR1 as SNHLY and CDR2 as FYNNEI.

V and J are TRBV12-3 or TRBV12-4 and TRBJ1-1; 8 nucleotides agree with TRBD1. Germline trimming cut 6 bases from V and 4 bases from J; bases unmatched to any gene: 4. The CDR3 loop spans 13 amino acids. The CDR3 reads CASSKQGVTEAFF. CDR3 bases: TGTGCCAGCAGCAAACAGGGGGTCACTGAAGCTTTCTTT.

As to this clone: Other DNA sequences in this sample translate to the same CDR3. V gene TRBV9 combines with J gene TRBJ2-3; no clear D gene. Germline CDR1 and CDR2: SGDLS and YYNGEE. The CDR3 is 13 amino acids. Trimming cost V 0 bases and J 2 bases, with 4 bases left between them. For the CDR3, the DNA is TGTGCCAGCAGCGTAGCCTCCACAGATACGCAGTATTTT. This sequence encodes CASSVASTDTQYF.

This clone was counted only a few times. The chain is built from TRBV27 and TRBJ2-6; 7 bases map to TRBD1. CDR1 and CDR2 from the germline V gene are MNHEY and SMNVEV (reference sequence). The CDR3 spans 17 residues. V lost 10 bases, J lost 1 base, and 13 bases stayed unmatched. The CDR3 spells CATTRVTGESGANVLTF. DNA of the CDR3: TGTGCCACCACTCGAGTCACAGGGGAGTCTGGGGCCAACGTCCTGACTTTC.

The gene calls are TRBV30 and TRBJ2-1, with D uncertain. Trimming pared 0 bases from V and 8 bases from J, leaving 8 bases between. Germline lookup yields CDR1 GTSNPN and CDR2 SVGIG (reference sequence). The CDR3 loop spans 12 amino acids. The CDR3 loop reads CAWSVRGDEQFF. The DNA of the CDR3 is TGTGCCTGGAGTGTGAGAGGAGATGAGCAGTTCTTC.

The V call is TRBV5-1, the J call TRBJ1-3; D call uncertain. The germline V and J ends were trimmed by 3 bases and 0 bases, with 10 bases remaining between them. The CDR3 is made up of 15 amino acids. Germline values: CDR1 SGHRS, CDR2 YFSETQ. The CDR3 sequence: CASSSGSFSGNTIYF. The CDR3, as DNA: TGCGCCAGCAGCTCCGGGTCTTTCTCTGGAAACACCATATATTTT.

V gene TRBV19 combines with J gene TRBJ1-5, with TRBD1 as a possible D gene (5 bases). The V and J ends lost 6 bases and 3 bases respectively, with 18 bases between them. This CDR3 has 16 residues. Germline V lookup: CDR1 LNHDA, CDR2 SQIVND (reference sequence). CDR3 region: CASRPGRAGNNQPQHF. CDR3 DNA sequence: TGTGCCAGTAGGCCCGGGAGGGCAGGGAACAATCAGCCCCAGCATTTT.

The J gene is TRBJ2-5, the V gene TRBV9, with D possibly TRBD2 on 6 matching bases. The CDR3 runs to 15 residues. The V and J ends lost 0 bases and 5 bases respectively, with 14 bases between them. Germline CDR1 reads SGDLS; CDR2 reads YYNGEE. CDR3 sequence reads: CASSVGGVGGETQYF. The CDR3 region has the DNA TGTGCCAGCAGCGTAGGTGGGGTCGGAGGGGAGACCCAGTACTTC. Full variable domain (outside the CDR3, taken from reference TRBV9 and TRBJ2-5): DSGVTQTPKHLITATGQRVTLRCSPRSGDLSVYWYQQSLDQGLQFLIQYYNGEERAKGNILERFSAQQFPDLHSELNLSSLELGDSALYFCASSVGGVGGETQYFGPGTRLLVL.

This rearrangement joins TRBV27 to TRBJ2-1; 15 positions agree with TRBD2. The CDR3 extends over 17 amino acids. CDR1 and CDR2 (germline): MNHEY, SMNVEV (reference sequence). J was trimmed by 7 bases and V by 3 bases; bases with no gene match: 7. DNA for the CDR3: TGTGCCAGCAGTTTCGGACTAGCGGGAGGGCCGGCTAATGAGCAGTTCTTC. Protein product: CASSFGLAGGPANEQFF.

The rearrangement uses TRBV6-5 and TRBJ2-6; 7 positions match TRBD1. CDR1 MNHEY and CDR2 SVGAGI come from the germline V gene. CDR3 length: 15 amino acids. The ends lost 6 bases at V and 0 bases at J; junction bases unmatched: 2. The CDR3 bases are TGTGCCAGCAGCCGGACAGGCTCTGGGGCCAACGTCCTGACTTTC. It encodes CASSRTGSGANVLTF.

Points on this clone: The sample contains more than one DNA sequence encoding this CDR3. This chain connects TRBV5-1 to TRBJ2-3; tentative D call: TRBD1 (6 bases). The length of the CDR3 is 14 residues. V shed 0 bases and J shed 2 bases, with 7 bases lying between them. Germline V gene lookup returns CDR1 SGHRS and CDR2 YFSETQ. CDR3 sequence reads: CASSLDRVTDTQYF. CDR3 DNA sequence: TGCGCCAGCAGCTTGGACAGGGTCACAGATACGCAGTATTTT.

The table lists this clone with a few counts. V gene TRBV5-4 combines with J gene TRBJ2-1; TRBD2 might be the D (6 bases). The CDR3 sequence is 14 residues long. CDR1 SGHNT and CDR2 YYREEE come from the germline V gene (reference sequence). Trimming took off 4 bases at V and 1 base at J, with 9 bases between the two ends. The CDR3 DNA sequence: TGTGCCAGCAGCCCCGGGACTTCCTACAATGAGCAGTTCTTC. It specifies CASSPGTSYNEQFF.

The chain carries TRBV11-2 and TRBJ1-6, with 8 bases aligning to TRBD1. Germline CDR1 reads SGHAT; CDR2 reads FQNNGV. The CDR3 consists of 15 residues. With V trimmed by 1 base and J by 9 bases, 5 bases remained unmatched. This CDR3 reads CASSLVSQGGSPLHF. Written as DNA, the CDR3 is TGTGCCAGCAGCTTAGTTTCACAGGGGGGTTCACCCCTCCACTTT.

The chain carries TRBV4-2 and TRBJ2-1; TRBD2 agrees at 12 bases. CDR1 and CDR2 (germline): LGHNA, YNFKEQ. The V and J ends lost 6 bases and 4 bases, in that order; junction bases with no gene match: 4. The CDR3 contains 15 residues. The CDR3 DNA follows: TGTGCCAGCAGAGCTAGCGGGGGGGAATACAATGAGCAGTTCTTC. It specifies CASRASGGEYNEQFF.

This chain joins TRBV3-1 (or the pseudogene TRBV3-2) and TRBJ1-1, with a possible D match to TRBD1 (6 bases). V was shortened by 1 base and J by 11 bases, with 17 bases between the two germline ends. The CDR3 extends over 14 amino acids. Germline lookup yields CDR1 LGHDT and CDR2 YNNKEL (reference sequence). The CDR3 is CASSQGNRAPRAFF. As DNA, the CDR3 is TGTGCCAGCAGCCAAGGGAACAGGGCTCCACGGGCTTTCTTT.

The gene calls are TRBV20-1 and TRBJ2-7; the match to TRBD2 covers 10 bases. The CDR3 totals 14 residues. CDR1 DFQATT and CDR2 SNEGSKA come from the germline V gene (reference sequence). J was trimmed by 4 bases and V by 3 bases; bases with no gene match: 6. CDR3 region: CSASRAGGGYEQYF. The CDR3 coding sequence is TGCAGTGCTAGTCGAGCGGGAGGGGGGTACGAGCAGTACTTC.

V and J are TRBV5-1 and TRBJ1-1, with a tentative D call TRBD1 (5 bases). This CDR3 contains 16 residues. Between the trimmed V and J ends, which lost 4 bases and 4 bases, there was a span of 20 bases. Germline V gene lookup returns CDR1 SGHRS and CDR2 YFSETQ. CDR3 sequence reads: CASSPSGGYRGTEAFF. The CDR3 DNA sequence: TGCGCCAGCAGCCCCTCCGGGGGGTATCGGGGCACTGAAGCTTTCTTT.

The chain's CDR3 is CASSWQVSLGNTIYF. The CDR3 DNA is TGCGCCAGCAGCTGGCAGGTATCTCTGGGAAACACCATATATTTT. The genes are TRBV4-1 and TRBJ1-3; D not resolved. This CDR3 is built from 15 residues. The germline gives CDR1 MGHRA, CDR2 YSYEKL. The ends were cut back, 5 bases at V and 4 bases at J, with 15 bases in the middle.

The genes are TRBV28 and TRBJ2-7, with 7 bases aligning to TRBD1. V was clipped by 6 bases and J by 1 base; unmatched bases: 9. CDR3 length: 15 amino acids. CDR1 and CDR2 from the germline V gene are MDHEN and SYDVKM. The CDR3: CASSPQGRQSYEQYF. The CDR3 nucleotides are TGTGCCAGCAGCCCACAGGGGAGACAGTCCTACGAGCAGTACTTC.